A selection of T cell receptor beta chains follows, all from one sample in a study of blood T cell repertoires in COVID-19. The protocol was immunoSEQ multiplex PCR, while the TCRdb copy is restricted to in-frame clones and leaves out a portion. The repertoire consists of some 100,000 clones, with 70% to 90% occurring once and the leading ten covering 4.5% to 6%. Sequences were obtained from peripheral blood. These receptors all stem from a woman of 80 years or more with active COVID-19. Each CDR3 is given with its conserved first and last residue. The D gene is left open where the match is weak. Some rows have no size entry. The others give once, few or many, or a class for an expanded clone.

j_call v_call clone_size cdr3_length d_call cdr3_aa cdr3_nt
TRBJ2-7 TRBV19 once 13 TRBD1 CASRMTGGLEQYF TGTGCCAGTAGGATGACAGGGGGCTTAGAGCAGTACTTC
TRBJ2-7 TRBV7-9 NA 15 TRBD2 CASSLLAGWGSEQYF TGTGCCAGCAGCTTATTAGCGGGTTGGGGGAGCGAGCAGTACTTC
TRBJ1-5 TRBV10-3 NA 13 TRBD1 CAVRDRGGQPQHF TGTGCCGTCCGGGACAGGGGAGGTCAGCCCCAGCATTTT
TRBJ2-3 TRBV28 NA 16 TRBD1 CASSLWRQGSTDTQYF TGTGCCAGCAGTTTATGGAGACAGGGGAGCACAGATACGCAGTATTTT
TRBJ2-3 TRBV5-4 NA 16 TRBD2 CASSRGGAQSTDTQYF TGTGCCAGCAGCAGGGGAGGGGCGCAAAGCACAGATACGCAGTATTTT
TRBJ2-7 TRBV18 NA 18 TRBD2 CASSAGTSGRLSSYEQYF TGTGCCAGCTCAGCCGGGACTAGCGGGAGGTTATCCTCCTACGAGCAGTACTTC
TRBJ2-1 TRBV27 NA 16 TRBD1 CASSIPGTGRFGEQFF TGTGCCAGCAGTATCCCCGGGACAGGCCGGTTCGGCGAGCAGTTCTTC
TRBJ2-7 TRBV28 NA 13 TRBD1 CASSQRGLNEQYF TGTGCCAGCAGTCAGAGGGGGCTGAACGAGCAGTACTTC
TRBJ2-7 TRBV28 NA 14 TRBD2 CASSLGLADYEQYF TGTGCCAGCAGTTTAGGCCTAGCGGACTACGAGCAGTACTTC
TRBJ1-2 TRBV27 NA 15 TRBD1 CASNKDRGEGYGYTF TGTGCCAGCAACAAGGACAGGGGGGAAGGCTATGGCTACACCTTC
TRBJ2-5 TRBV6-6 NA 15 NA CASILQGLGGETQYF TGTGCCAGCATCTTACAGGGGCTCGGGGGTGAGACCCAGTACTTC
TRBJ2-7 TRBV6-5 NA 13 NA CASSPRGSYEQYF TGTGCCAGCAGTCCCCGGGGCTCCTACGAGCAGTACTTC
TRBJ2-5 TRBV24-1 NA 14 TRBD1 CATSDSGGVKTQYF TGTGCCACCAGTGATTCAGGGGGCGTAAAGACCCAGTACTTC
TRBJ2-5 TRBV5-4 NA 13 NA CASSPWGQGTQYF TGTGCCAGCAGCCCTTGGGGGCAGGGGACCCAGTACTTC
TRBJ1-3 TRBV19 NA 16 NA CASSPTYRDSGNTIYF TGTGCCAGTAGTCCTACCTACAGGGACTCTGGAAACACCATATATTTT